This T cell receptor (beta chain) was captured by sequencing in a study of CD8 T cells in ankylosing spondylitis (dated by TCRdb to the late 2010s). Broadly, across the study: The study set out to find disease-linked TCR variants by profiling T cell receptor beta repertoires in ankylosing spondylitis patients and healthy donors. The full study cohort comprised approximately 23 ankylosing spondylitis patients and 110 or so healthy donors. Peripheral blood was sampled, and synovial fluid was additionally collected from ankylosing spondylitis patients.

Instrument on record: Illumina HiSeq 2500. TCR beta libraries were prepared by quantitative 5'-RACE with molecular barcodes. Per the authors' processing: Disease-linked TCR variants were identified with a new computational method built on a probabilistic model of VDJ rearrangement. TCRdb reanalyzed the raw reads on its own, using fastp at Q25 for trimming and MiXCR for clone calling, and kept in-frame beta chains. Every entry covers one CDR3 protein and lists the most common genes and DNA from its rows. The V and J calls and clone size are TCRdb's, not the authors'. Counted in this sample were roughly 230,000 distinct CDR3 sequences; 18% of them appeared once. The ten largest account for over 25% of the sample. In the case of this clonotype: Its cognate antigen has yet to be identified. Per-nucleotide qualities are absent, and no much larger clonotype sits a single base away.

Summary of the overall study and its limitations: The disease-linked clones had a CD8+ phenotype and were found at relatively low frequencies in peripheral blood. Some TCR beta motif variants had previously been reported in synovial fluid and blood of reactive arthritis patients, which suggested common disease-initiation mechanisms. Significant enrichment of the disease-linked clones was reported in matched synovial fluid samples from ankylosing spondylitis patients. Blood from ankylosing spondylitis patients appeared to be characterized by a TCR beta motif made up of several highly homologous amino acid variants.

According to the germline V gene (reference sequence), CDR1 reads DFQATT and CDR2 reads SNEGSKA. V was cut back by 3 bases and J by 3 bases, leaving a gap of 9 bases between them. Including the terminal cysteine and phenylalanine, the CDR3 comprises 13 residues. Here the CDR3 DNA is all that survives: 39 bases in frame from base 1. The sequenced material came from blood, either unsorted or a sorted T cell fraction (not recorded which). This receptor chain uses TRBV20-1 and TRBJ1-3, with TRBD1 tentatively as D gene (5 bases match). The source of this sequence is a male donor with ankylosing spondylitis or in good health (not recorded which). The CDR3 here reads CSASRGLGNTIYF. The sequenced DNA: TGCAGTGCTAGCCGGGGCCTTGGAAACACCATATATTTT.